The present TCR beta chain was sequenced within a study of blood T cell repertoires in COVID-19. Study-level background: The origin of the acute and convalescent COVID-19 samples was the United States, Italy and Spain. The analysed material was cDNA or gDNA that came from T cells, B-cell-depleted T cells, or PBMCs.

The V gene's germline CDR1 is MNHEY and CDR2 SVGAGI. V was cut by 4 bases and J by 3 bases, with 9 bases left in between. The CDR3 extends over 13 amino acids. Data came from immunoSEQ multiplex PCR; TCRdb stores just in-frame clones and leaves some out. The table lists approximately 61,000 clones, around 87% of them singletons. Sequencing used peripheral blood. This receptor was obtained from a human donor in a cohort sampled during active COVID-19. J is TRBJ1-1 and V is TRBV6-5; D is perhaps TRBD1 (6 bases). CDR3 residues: CASSSHRDTEAFF. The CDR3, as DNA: TGTGCCAGCAGTTCACACAGGGACACTGAAGCTTTCTTT.